The T cell receptor (beta chain) described here comes from a study of blood T cell repertoires in COVID-19. Study overall: The samples span acute and convalescent COVID-19 from the United States, Italy and Spain. Nucleic acid was either cDNA or gDNA, and it came from T cells, B-cell-depleted T cells, or PBMCs.

The CDR3 contains 16 residues. CDR1 and CDR2 (germline): SGHRS, YFSETQ. V lost 4 bases, J lost 2 bases, and 13 bases lay in between. In the authors' workflow: Estimation of nucleated cell counts was performed using reference gene primer amplification. The data were produced by immunoSEQ multiplex PCR, yet TCRdb's version contains in-frame clones alone and is incomplete. The V and J calls and clone size were taken over from that table, and D and trimming were inferred from the DNA. The sample carries about 150,000 clones, about 80% recorded once. This TCR came from a woman aged 55-75 years with acute or convalescent COVID-19. The rearrangement uses TRBV5-1 and TRBJ1-6; perhaps TRBD1 as D (6 bases). The sequenced material came from peripheral blood. Here the CDR3 DNA reads TGCGCCAGCAGCATCTCAGGGGACCCCTATAATTCACCCCTCCACTTT. The encoded protein is CASSISGDPYNSPLHF.